One sample yielded the 14 T cell receptor beta chains listed below, sequenced in a study of beta chain features in type 1 diabetes. Overall study findings and caveats: In every one of the four CD4+ subsets, TCRB CDR3s were moderately but significantly shorter in Type 1 diabetes patients.

Their antigens are not known. Expressed TCRB transcripts were sequenced because the isolated RNA had all been reverse transcribed beforehand. Assay used: immunoSEQ multiplex PCR; TCRdb lists only in-frame clones, some missing. The sample comprises a few hundred thousand clones, around 10% of which are singletons, and less than 0.65% rests with the top ten. Sequenced: central memory CD4+ T cells from blood. These receptor sequences come from a man aged 25 to 45 with type 1 diabetes.

The gene calls are TRBV11-2 and TRBJ2-1; TRBD2 is a possible D gene (5 bases). CDR1 is SGHAT and CDR2 is FQNNGV in the germline V gene. Trimming removed 1 base from V and 5 bases from J, with 15 bases in between. This CDR3 is built from 16 residues. The CDR3 loop is CASSLGGSRGNNEQFF. The CDR3 bases are TGTGCCAGCAGCTTAGGGGGTTCTCGGGGTAACAATGAGCAGTTCTTC. The complete variable domain, with remaining parts taken from reference TRBV11-2 and TRBJ2-1, reads EAGVAQSPRYKIIEKRQSVAFWCNPISGHATLYWYQQILGQGPKLLIQFQNNGVVDDSQLPKDRFSAERLKGVDSTLKIQPAKLEDSAVYLCASSLGGSRGNNEQFFGPGTRLTVL.

This chain links TRBV7-8 with TRBJ2-7; 8 nucleotides align to TRBD1. The trim removed 11 bases at V and 1 base at J, leaving 7 bases unmatched. Germline V gene data show CDR1 as SGHVS and CDR2 as FQNEAQ. The CDR3 runs to 13 residues. In DNA form, the CDR3 reads TGTGCCGTACAGGGGGTTTCTTCCTACGAGCAGTACTTC. Translation: CAVQGVSSYEQYF.

The CDR3 region is CASSIQLTGQPQHF. CDR3 sequence (DNA): TGTGCCAGCAGCATCCAGTTGACGGGTCAGCCCCAGCATTTT. The V call is TRBV28, the J call TRBJ1-5; no definite D call. This CDR3 is 14 amino acids long. CDR1 is MDHEN, CDR2 SYDVKM, per germline. Trimming shortened V by 6 bases and J by 6 bases, and 15 bases separated the two germline ends. The whole variable domain, remainder taken from reference TRBV28 and TRBJ1-5, is DVKVTQSSRYLVKRTGEKVFLECVQDMDHENMFWYRQDPGLGLRLIYFSYDVKMKEKGDIPEGYSVSREKKERFSLILESASTNQTSMYLCASSIQLTGQPQHFGDGTRLSIL.

The V gene is TRBV7-2, the J gene TRBJ1-1; 11 bases are shared with TRBD1. V shed 5 bases and J 6 bases; nucleotides not matched to a gene: 8. This CDR3 contains 15 residues. Germline V gives CDR1 SGHTA, CDR2 FQGNSA. The CDR3 DNA follows: TGTGCCAGCAGCCCGGACCGGGACAGGGGGGCTGAAGCTTTCTTT. It yields the protein CASSPDRDRGAEAFF.

This clone was seen a few times. The chain couples TRBV28 to TRBJ2-3; TRBD2 matches 8 bases. CDR1 is MDHEN and CDR2 is SYDVKM in the germline V gene. J gave up 1 base and V 7 bases, and 13 bases lay outside the gene matches. This CDR3 has 17 amino acids. The CDR3 nucleotides are TGTGCCAGCAAGCCCGGGGGGGGAGGGCCGGGCACAGATACGCAGTATTTT. Amino acid sequence: CASKPGGGGPGTDTQYF.

This chain links TRBV5-1 with TRBJ2-7; D tentatively reads TRBD1 or TRBD2 (6 bases each). V was shortened by 1 base and J by 0 bases, with 8 bases between the two germline ends. In germline, CDR1 is SGHRS, CDR2 YFSETQ. The CDR3 runs to 14 residues. This chain's CDR3 is CASSLSGASYEQYF. The CDR3, as DNA: TGCGCCAGCAGCTTGTCGGGGGCCTCCTACGAGCAGTACTTC. Combining the CDR3 with reference TRBV5-1 and TRBJ2-7 gives the whole variable domain KAGVTQTPRYLIKTRGQQVTLSCSPISGHRSVSWYQQTPGQGLQFLFEYFSETQRNKGNFPGRFSGRQFSNSRSEMNVSTLELGDSALYLCASSLSGASYEQYFGPGTRLTVT.

CDR3 residues: CSVQQGLETQYF. CDR3 bases: TGCAGCGTTCAGCAGGGTCTAGAGACCCAGTACTTC. V usage is TRBV29-1 and J usage is TRBJ2-5; TRBD1 might be the D (5 bases). The CDR3 is 12 amino acids. V was cut by 5 bases and J by 4 bases, with 11 bases left in between. Germline CDR1 and CDR2: SQVTM and ANQGSEA.

The gene calls are TRBV7-8 and TRBJ2-1; tentatively, D is TRBD1 or TRBD2 (6 bases each). CDR1 is SGHVS and CDR2 is FQNEAQ in the germline V gene. V lost 5 bases and J 9 bases, leaving 11 bases between the germline ends. The CDR3 loop spans 12 amino acids. The CDR3 loop is CASSPKGGEQFF. As DNA, the CDR3 is TGTGCCAGCAGCCCCAAGGGGGGTGAGCAGTTCTTC.

The chain is built from TRBV7-2 and TRBJ2-7, with a possible D match to TRBD1 (6 bases). Per germline, CDR1 SGHTA and CDR2 FQGNSA. V was clipped by 5 bases and J by 5 bases, with 19 bases between them. This CDR3 contains 15 residues. CDR3 in DNA: TGTGCCAGCAGCATCGGGGACACGGAGACTCACGAGCAGTACTTC. Translating gives CASSIGDTETHEQYF.

The chain has TRBV6-5 and TRBJ2-3; D is undetermined. The germline CDR1 and CDR2 sequences are MNHEY and SVGAGI. V lost 0 bases to trimming and J lost 6 bases, with 10 bases between them. This CDR3 region has 14 residues. The CDR3 DNA is TGTGCCAGCAGTTACTCCACCAGCTGGGATACGCAGTATTTT. This gives the protein CASSYSTSWDTQYF.

This clone was observed a handful of times. The identical CDR3 is also encoded by other nucleotide sequences in the sample. The rearrangement joins TRBV20-1 to TRBJ2-5; D remains ambiguous. Trimming stripped 5 bases from V and 5 bases from J, with 9 bases between. The germline V gene has CDR1 DFQATT and CDR2 SNEGSKA (reference sequence). The CDR3 totals 11 residues. The chain's CDR3 is CSAPLGETQYF. CDR3 nucleotide sequence: TGCAGTGCTCCCCTTGGGGAGACCCAGTACTTC.

This clone was recorded a few times. The sample contains more than one DNA sequence encoding this CDR3. V and J are TRBV18 and TRBJ2-3; TRBD2 aligns across 11 bases. Germline V CDR1 and CDR2: KGHSH, LQKENI. With 2 bases clipped from V and 2 bases from J, the junction kept 3 bases outside the gene matches. The CDR3 contains 16 residues. CDR3 coding DNA: TGTGCCAGCTCACCATTGGGACTAGCGGACACAGATACGCAGTATTTT. Its translation is CASSPLGLADTDTQYF.

J is TRBJ1-4 and V is TRBV20-1; D gene ambiguous. Looked up from germline, CDR1 is DFQATT and CDR2 is SNEGSKA (reference sequence). The CDR3 is made up of 11 amino acids. The germline V and J ends were trimmed by 6 bases and 0 bases, with 2 bases remaining between them. The CDR3 DNA reads as TGCAGTGCCTCAACTAATGAAAAACTGTTTTTT. Amino acids: CSASTNEKLFF.

Only a few counts were recorded for this clone. V gene TRBV7-9 combines with J gene TRBJ1-4; D is uncertain. Germline assignment: CDR1 SEHNR and CDR2 FQNEAQ (reference sequence). Trimming took 5 bases from V and 5 from J, leaving 15 bases between them. This CDR3 spans 15 amino acids. This CDR3 is CASSRDTPSNEKLFF. The DNA for the CDR3 is TGTGCCAGCAGCCGAGACACCCCATCAAATGAAAAACTGTTTTTT.